The 15 T cell receptor beta chains reported below all come from one sample, sequenced in a study of T-cell memory formation after mild COVID-19. From the 5' RACE reads, TCRdb called clonotypes with MiXCR, one entry per CDR3 protein. The sample includes fewer than 250,000 distinct CDR3 sequences, roughly 30% of them seen just once. The sample was PBMCs or a T cell subset sorted from them (not recorded which). The receptors here all came from an adult woman who had mild COVID-19 (a few samples of this study predate the infection). Cell type and time point are not known.

V is TRBV4-1 and J is TRBJ2-2, with unresolved D. In germline, CDR1 is MGHRA, CDR2 YSYEKL. The CDR3 spans 17 residues. V lost 1 base and J lost 6, with 18 bases in between. CDR3 coding DNA: TGCGCCAGCAGCCAAGTTAGAGTGTCCGGTGTCGCCGGGGAGCTGTTTTTT. Translation gives CASSQVRVSGVAGELFF.

In its sample, this clonotype was seen a few times. This chain connects TRBV6-2 or TRBV6-3 to TRBJ1-5; 7 bases are a match to TRBD1. J gave up 3 bases and V 2 bases, and 10 bases lay outside the gene matches. Germline CDR1 MNHEY, CDR2 SVGEGT. The length of the CDR3 is 17 residues. In DNA, the CDR3 is TGTGCCAGCAGTTACATAGGGGGCGTTTTCCTCAATCAGCCCCAGCATTTT. This encodes CASSYIGGVFLNQPQHF.

The chain carries TRBV15 and TRBJ1-1, with 10 positions matching TRBD1. Trimming cost V 3 bases and J 4 bases; bases outside gene matches: 5. Germline CDR1 is LNHNV and CDR2 is YYDKDF (reference sequence). The CDR3 spans 15 residues. The CDR3 coding sequence is TGTGCCACCAGCAGGGACAGGGGGAGGGGCACTGAAGCTTTCTTT. The encoded protein is CATSRDRGRGTEAFF.

This chain connects TRBV7-9 to TRBJ2-2, with 8 bases matching TRBD1. After removal of 1 base from V and 5 bases from J, the junction contained 6 bases not matched to a gene. There are 16 residues in the CDR3. CDR1 and CDR2 (germline): SEHNR, FQNEAQ (reference sequence). The DNA of the CDR3 is TGTGCCAGCAGCTTAGAGGGGACAGGCAGAACCGGGGAGCTGTTTTTT. This encodes CASSLEGTGRTGELFF.

The chain employs TRBV14 and TRBJ2-1; D remains unclear. CDR3 length equals 15 residues. Germline values: CDR1 SGHDN, CDR2 FVKESK. Trimming shortened V by 5 bases and J by 0 bases, and 11 bases separated the two germline ends. CDR3 nucleotide sequence: TGTGCCAGCAGCAGGACCTCCAGCTCCTACAATGAGCAGTTCTTC. Protein sequence: CASSRTSSSYNEQFF.

The CDR3 here is CASSLVGAGVSDTQYF. Written as DNA, the CDR3 is TGTGCCAGCAGCTTAGTCGGAGCGGGAGTCTCAGATACGCAGTATTTT. The chain recombines TRBV7-2 with TRBJ2-3; 8 nucleotides align to TRBD2. V dropped 1 base and J dropped 4; count of bases not matched to a gene: 7. The CDR3 runs to 16 residues. The V gene's germline CDR1 is SGHTA and CDR2 FQGNSA.

This clonotype has just a few counts. The J gene is TRBJ2-7, the V gene TRBV20-1; D gene uncertain. This CDR3 is built from 13 residues. Germline CDR1 is DFQATT and CDR2 is SNEGSKA (reference sequence). V gave up 2 bases and J gave up 0 bases, with 8 bases separating them. CDR3 protein: CSARQESSYEQYF. The CDR3 nucleotides read TGCAGTGCTAGACAGGAGAGCTCCTACGAGCAGTACTTC.

The J gene is TRBJ1-1, the V gene TRBV6-2 or TRBV6-3; no clear D. The germline V gene encodes CDR1 MNHEY and CDR2 SVGEGT. V lost 4 bases and J lost 5, with 11 bases in between. The CDR3 contains 13 residues. This CDR3 reads CASSWTPGTEAFF. The CDR3 region has the DNA TGTGCCAGCAGTTGGACCCCCGGGACTGAAGCTTTCTTT.

This sequence joins TRBV24-1 and TRBJ1-5; D possibly corresponds to TRBD1 (5 bases). Trimming cost V 2 bases and J 4 bases, with 11 bases left between them. Germline lookup yields CDR1 KGHDR and CDR2 SFDVKD. The CDR3 sequence is 15 residues long. The DNA for the CDR3 is TGTGCCACCAGTGATTCCGGAAGGGGTAATCAGCCCCAGCATTTT. This translates into CATSDSGRGNQPQHF.

The V gene is TRBV3-1, the J gene TRBJ2-1; D might be TRBD2 (6 bases). This CDR3 contains 16 residues. Germline CDR1 reads LGHDT; CDR2 reads YNNKEL (reference sequence). Trimming shortened V by 4 bases and J by 4 bases, and 17 bases separated the two germline ends. CDR3 loop: CASSPSIAEAYNEQFF. In nucleotides, the CDR3 is TGTGCCAGCAGCCCCTCGATAGCGGAGGCGTACAATGAGCAGTTCTTC.

This clonotype has a count of ten or more. A read error may account for a junction end that differs from germline. The chain links TRBV4-2 to TRBJ2-1, with 10 bases that match TRBD1. The germline CDR1 and CDR2 sequences are LGHNA and YNFKEQ. CDR3 length: 16 amino acids. The chain's CDR3 is CASSPQMGTGDAFILF. The CDR3, as DNA: TGTGCCAGCAGCCCACAAATGGGGACAGGGGACGCGTTTATCCTCTTC.

This rearrangement joins TRBV29-1 to TRBJ2-1; D is unresolved. Germline CDR1 is SQVTM and CDR2 is ANQGSEA. The CDR3 contains 13 residues. The CDR3 nucleotides are TGCACCATTCTGCGGTTGAATTACAATGAGCAGTTCTTC. Its translation is CTILRLNYNEQFF.

In its sample, this clonotype was seen many times. The rearrangement uses TRBV24-1 and TRBJ2-1; no clear D. Trimming cost V 1 base and J 0 bases, with 9 bases left between them. The germline V gene has CDR1 KGHDR and CDR2 SFDVKD. The CDR3 covers 16 residues. CDR3 sequence: CATSDFGRTSYNEQFF. The CDR3 coding sequence is TGTGCCACCAGTGATTTTGGGCGGACCTCCTACAATGAGCAGTTCTTC.

The count of this clonotype is one. The rearrangement links TRBV12-3 or TRBV12-4 to TRBJ2-2, with TRBD2 matching over 7 bases. The CDR3 sequence is 15 residues long. Trimming removed 0 bases from V and 6 bases from J; junction bases left unmatched: 4. The CDR3 is CASSLAGTISGELFF. As DNA, the CDR3 is TGTGCCAGCAGTTTAGCCGGGACTATATCCGGGGAGCTGTTTTTT.

The V and J genes are TRBV24-1 and TRBJ2-3, with 8 nucleotides matching TRBD2. Germline CDR1 is KGHDR and CDR2 is SFDVKD. The CDR3 length is 15 residues. V lost 7 bases, J lost 4 bases, and 9 bases stayed unmatched. In DNA, the CDR3 is TGTGCCACCAGAAGCGGGGGTCACGGGGCAGATACGCAGTATTTT. Translation: CATRSGGHGADTQYF.